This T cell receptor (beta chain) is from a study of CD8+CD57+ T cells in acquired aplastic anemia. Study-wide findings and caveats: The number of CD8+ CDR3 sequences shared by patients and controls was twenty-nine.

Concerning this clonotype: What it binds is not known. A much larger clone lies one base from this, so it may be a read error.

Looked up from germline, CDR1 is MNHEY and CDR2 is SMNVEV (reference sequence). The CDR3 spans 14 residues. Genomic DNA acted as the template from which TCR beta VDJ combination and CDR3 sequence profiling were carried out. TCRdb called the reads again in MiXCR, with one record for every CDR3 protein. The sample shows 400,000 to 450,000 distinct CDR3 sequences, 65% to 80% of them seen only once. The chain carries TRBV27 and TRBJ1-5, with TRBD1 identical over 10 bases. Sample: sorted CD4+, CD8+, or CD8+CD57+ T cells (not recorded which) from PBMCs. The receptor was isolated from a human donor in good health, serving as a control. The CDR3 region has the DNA TGTACCAGCAGTAAGGGACAGGGGCCTCAGCCCCAGCATTTT. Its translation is CTSSKGQGPQPQHF.